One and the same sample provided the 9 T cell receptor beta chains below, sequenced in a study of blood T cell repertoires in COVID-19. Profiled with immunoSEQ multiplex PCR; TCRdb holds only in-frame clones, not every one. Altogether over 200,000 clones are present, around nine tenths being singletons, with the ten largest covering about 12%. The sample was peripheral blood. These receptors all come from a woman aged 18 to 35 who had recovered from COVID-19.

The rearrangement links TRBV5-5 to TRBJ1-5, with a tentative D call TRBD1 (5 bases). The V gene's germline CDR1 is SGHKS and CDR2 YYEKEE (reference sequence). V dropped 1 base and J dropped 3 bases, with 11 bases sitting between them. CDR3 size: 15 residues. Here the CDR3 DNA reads TGTGCCAGCAGCTTGTGGCAGGGTTTCAATCAGCCCCAGCATTTT. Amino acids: CASSLWQGFNQPQHF. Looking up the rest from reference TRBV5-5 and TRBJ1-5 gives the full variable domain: DAGVTQSPTHLIKTRGQQVTLRCSPISGHKSVSWYQQVLGQGPQFIFQYYEKEERGRGNFPDRFSARQFPNYSSELNVNALLLGDSALYLCASSLWQGFNQPQHFGDGTRLSIL.

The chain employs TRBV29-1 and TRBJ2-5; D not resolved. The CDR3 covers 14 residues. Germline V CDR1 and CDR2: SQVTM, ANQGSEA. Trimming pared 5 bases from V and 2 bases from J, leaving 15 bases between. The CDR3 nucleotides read TGCAGCGTTTACAGCTACCGCCAGCAAGAGACCCAGTACTTC. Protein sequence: CSVYSYRQQETQYF.

CDR3 sequence: CASSLREDYGYTF. The CDR3 nucleotides are TGTGCCAGCAGTTTAAGGGAGGACTATGGCTACACCTTC. The chain carries TRBV28 and TRBJ1-2; no clear D. This CDR3 contains 13 residues. Germline V lookup: CDR1 MDHEN, CDR2 SYDVKM. Trimming stripped 2 bases from V and 3 bases from J, with 7 bases between.

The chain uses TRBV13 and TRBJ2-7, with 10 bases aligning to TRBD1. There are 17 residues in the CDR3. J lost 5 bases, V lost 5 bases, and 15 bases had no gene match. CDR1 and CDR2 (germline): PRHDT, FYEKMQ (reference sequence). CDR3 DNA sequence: TGTGCCAGCAGCCCCACCCGGGACAGGGGAGCGGTGCACGAGCAGTACTTC. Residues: CASSPTRDRGAVHEQYF.

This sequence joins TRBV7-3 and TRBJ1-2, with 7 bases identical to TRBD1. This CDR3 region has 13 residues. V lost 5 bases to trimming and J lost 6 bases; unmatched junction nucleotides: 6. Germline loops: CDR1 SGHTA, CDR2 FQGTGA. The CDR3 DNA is TGTGCCAGCAGCGAGACAGGGTTGCATGGCTACACCTTC. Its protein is CASSETGLHGYTF.

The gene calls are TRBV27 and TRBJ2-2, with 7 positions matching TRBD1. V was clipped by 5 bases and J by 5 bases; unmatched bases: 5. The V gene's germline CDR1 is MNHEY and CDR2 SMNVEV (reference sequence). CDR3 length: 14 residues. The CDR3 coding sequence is TGTGCCAGCAGTGGACAGGAGGATACCGGGGAGCTGTTTTTT. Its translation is CASSGQEDTGELFF.

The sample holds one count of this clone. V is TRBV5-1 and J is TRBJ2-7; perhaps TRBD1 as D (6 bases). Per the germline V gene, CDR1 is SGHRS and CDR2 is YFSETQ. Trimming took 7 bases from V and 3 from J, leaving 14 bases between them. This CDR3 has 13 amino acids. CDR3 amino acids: CASSRDNVYEQYF. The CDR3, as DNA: TGCGCCAGCTCCCGGGACAACGTCTACGAGCAGTACTTC.

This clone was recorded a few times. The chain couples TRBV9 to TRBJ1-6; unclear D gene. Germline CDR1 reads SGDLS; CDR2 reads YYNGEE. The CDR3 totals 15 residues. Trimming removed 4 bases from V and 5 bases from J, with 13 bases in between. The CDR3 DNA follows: TGTGCCAGCAGCCGAGACACATCCCATAATTCACCCCTCCACTTT. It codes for CASSRDTSHNSPLHF.

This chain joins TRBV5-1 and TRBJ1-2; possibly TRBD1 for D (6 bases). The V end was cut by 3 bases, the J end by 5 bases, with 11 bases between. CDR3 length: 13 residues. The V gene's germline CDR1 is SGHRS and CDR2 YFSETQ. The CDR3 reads CASSSTGQYGYTF. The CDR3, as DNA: TGCGCCAGCAGCTCTACAGGGCAATATGGCTACACCTTC.